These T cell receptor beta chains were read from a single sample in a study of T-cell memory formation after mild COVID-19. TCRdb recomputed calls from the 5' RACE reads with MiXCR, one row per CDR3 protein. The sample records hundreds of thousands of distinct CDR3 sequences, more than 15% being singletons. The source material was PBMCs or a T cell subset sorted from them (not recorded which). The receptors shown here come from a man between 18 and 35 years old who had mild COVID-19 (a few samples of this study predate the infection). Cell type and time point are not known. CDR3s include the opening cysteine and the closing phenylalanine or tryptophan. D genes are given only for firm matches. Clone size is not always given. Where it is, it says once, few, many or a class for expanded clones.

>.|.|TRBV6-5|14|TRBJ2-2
CASSYKGGAGELFF
TGTGCCAGCAGTTACAAGGGGGGCGCCGGGGAGCTGTTTTTT
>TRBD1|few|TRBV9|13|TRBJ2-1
CASSFGTGGLQFF
TGTGCCAGCAGCTTTGGGACAGGAGGATTACAGTTCTTC
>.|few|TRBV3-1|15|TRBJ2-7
CASSLEAGTAREQYF
TGTGCCAGCAGTCTAGAGGCCGGGACGGCGAGGGAGCAGTACTTC
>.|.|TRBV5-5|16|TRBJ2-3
CASSLTDSPWADTQYF
TGTGCCAGCAGCTTAACGGACAGCCCCTGGGCAGATACGCAGTATTTT
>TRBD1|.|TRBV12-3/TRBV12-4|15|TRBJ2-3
CANSPPGQATDTQYF
TGTGCCAACAGTCCCCCGGGACAGGCAACAGATACGCAGTATTTT
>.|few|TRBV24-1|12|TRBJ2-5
CATSDAGETQYF
TGTGCCACCAGTGATGCAGGGGAGACCCAGTACTTC
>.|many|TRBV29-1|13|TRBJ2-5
CSVDSGAGETQYF
TGCAGCGTTGACTCAGGGGCTGGGGAGACCCAGTACTTC
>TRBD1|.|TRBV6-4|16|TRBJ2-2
CAGEDRGRKSTGELFF
TGTGCCGGGGAGGACAGGGGGCGCAAAAGCACCGGGGAGCTGTTTTTT
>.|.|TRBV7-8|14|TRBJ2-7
CASSLAPSGREQYF
TGTGCCAGCAGCTTAGCACCGTCTGGCCGCGAGCAGTACTTC
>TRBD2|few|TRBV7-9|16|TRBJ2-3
CASSLAQRGGTDTQYF
TGTGCCAGCAGCTTAGCGCAACGGGGGGGCACAGATACGCAGTATTTT
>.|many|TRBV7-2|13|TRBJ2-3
CASSPRVRDTQYF
TGTGCCAGCAGCCCAAGGGTGAGGGATACGCAGTATTTT
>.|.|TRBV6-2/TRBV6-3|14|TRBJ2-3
CATGGGGAFDTQYF
TGTGCCACCGGAGGAGGGGGGGCCTTCGATACGCAGTATTTT
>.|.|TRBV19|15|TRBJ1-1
CASSIGRGAHTEAFF
TGTGCCAGTAGTATTGGTCGAGGGGCTCACACTGAAGCTTTCTTT
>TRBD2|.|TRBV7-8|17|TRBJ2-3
CASSFGLAGGSADTQYF
TGTGCCAGCAGCTTTGGACTAGCGGGGGGGAGTGCAGATACGCAGTATTTT
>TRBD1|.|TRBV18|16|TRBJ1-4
CASSPGAGTGDEKLFF
TGTGCCAGCTCACCAGGGGCCGGGACAGGGGACGAAAAACTGTTTTTT
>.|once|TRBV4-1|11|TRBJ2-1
CASSQSDVQFF
TGCGCCAGCAGCCAAAGCGATGTGCAGTTCTTC
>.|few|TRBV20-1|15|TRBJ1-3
CSARIQESSGNTIYF
TGCAGTGCTAGAATACAGGAAAGCTCTGGAAACACCATATATTTT
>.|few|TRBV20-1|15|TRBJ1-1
CSAPTYGRLNTEAFF
TGCAGTGCCCCCACATACGGGAGATTGAACACTGAAGCTTTCTTT
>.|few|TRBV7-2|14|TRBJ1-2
CASSLEPGPGGYTF
TGTGCCAGCAGCTTAGAGCCCGGGCCTGGGGGCTACACCTTC
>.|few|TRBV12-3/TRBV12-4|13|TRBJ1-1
CASSHREGTEAFF
TGTGCCAGCAGTCACAGGGAGGGCACTGAAGCTTTCTTT
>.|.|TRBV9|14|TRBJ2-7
CASSGRDGTYEQYF
TGTGCCAGCAGCGGCCGGGACGGTACCTACGAGCAGTACTTC
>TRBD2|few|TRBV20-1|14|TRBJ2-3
CSAIAGGRGNTQYF
TGCAGTGCCATAGCGGGGGGCCGGGGGAATACGCAGTATTTT
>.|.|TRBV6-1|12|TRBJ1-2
CASSGRGYGYTF
TGTGCCAGCAGTGGCAGGGGTTATGGCTACACCTTC
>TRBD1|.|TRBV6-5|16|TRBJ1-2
CASSYGGQLSFYGYTF
TGTGCCAGCAGTTACGGGGGACAGCTCAGTTTCTATGGCTACACCTTC
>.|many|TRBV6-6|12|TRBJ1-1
CASAPQGTEAFF
TGTGCCAGCGCCCCCCAAGGCACTGAAGCTTTCTTT
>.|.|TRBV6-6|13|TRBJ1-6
CASRVRINSPLHF
TGTGCCAGCAGGGTACGGATCAATTCACCCCTCCACTTT
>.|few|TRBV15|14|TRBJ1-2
CATSRDGPAYGYTF
TGTGCCACCAGCAGAGATGGACCTGCCTATGGCTACACCTTC
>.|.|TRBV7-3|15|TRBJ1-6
CASSLVGSHNSPLHF
TGTGCCAGCAGCTTAGTCGGCAGCCATAATTCACCCCTCCACTTT
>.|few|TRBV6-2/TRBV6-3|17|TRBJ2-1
CASSLPPGGGQGYEQFF
TGTGCCAGCAGTCTCCCCCCGGGAGGGGGCCAGGGGTATGAGCAGTTCTTC
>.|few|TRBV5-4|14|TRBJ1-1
CASSFATENTEAFF
TGTGCCAGCAGCTTCGCGACAGAAAACACTGAAGCTTTCTTT
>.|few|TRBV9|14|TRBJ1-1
CASSVGGPLTEAFF
TGTGCCAGCAGCGTTGGAGGGCCGTTGACTGAAGCTTTCTTT
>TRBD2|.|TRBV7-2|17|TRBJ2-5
CASSFGASGGPVETQYF
TGTGCCAGCAGCTTTGGGGCTAGCGGGGGGCCGGTGGAGACCCAGTACTTC
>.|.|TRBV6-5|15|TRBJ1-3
CASSYLRGSGNTIYF
TGTGCCAGCAGTTACTTGAGGGGTTCTGGAAACACCATATATTTT
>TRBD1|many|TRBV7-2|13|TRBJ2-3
CASSLGTGGTQYF
TGTGCCAGCAGCTTAGGGACAGGGGGGACGCAGTATTTT
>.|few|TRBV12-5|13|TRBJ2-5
CASGLWILDTQYF
TGTGCTAGTGGTTTGTGGATTCTAGATACCCAGTACTTC
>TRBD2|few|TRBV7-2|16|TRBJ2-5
CASSLVSGGPEETQYF
TGTGCCAGCAGCTTGGTGAGCGGGGGGCCTGAAGAGACCCAGTACTTC
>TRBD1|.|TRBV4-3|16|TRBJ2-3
CASSQELGTGSRTQYF
TGCGCCAGCAGCCAAGAGCTCGGGACAGGGTCTCGGACGCAGTATTTT